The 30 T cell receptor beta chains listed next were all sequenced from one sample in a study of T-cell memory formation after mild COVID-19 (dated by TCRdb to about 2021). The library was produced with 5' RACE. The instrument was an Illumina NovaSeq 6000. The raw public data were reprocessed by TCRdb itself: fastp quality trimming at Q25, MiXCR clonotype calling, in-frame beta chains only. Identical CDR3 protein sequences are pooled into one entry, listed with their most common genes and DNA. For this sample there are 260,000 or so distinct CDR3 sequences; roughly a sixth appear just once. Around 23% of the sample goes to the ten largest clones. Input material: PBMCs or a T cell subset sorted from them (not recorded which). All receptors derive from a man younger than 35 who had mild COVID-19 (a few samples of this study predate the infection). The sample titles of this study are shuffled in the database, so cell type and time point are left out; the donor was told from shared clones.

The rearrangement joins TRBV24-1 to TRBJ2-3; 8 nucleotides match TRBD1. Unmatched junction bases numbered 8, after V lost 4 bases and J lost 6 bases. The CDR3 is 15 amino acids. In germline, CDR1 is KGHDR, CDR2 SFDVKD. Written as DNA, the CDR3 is TGTGCCACCAGTGACCGAAGGGACAGGAAGGATACGCAGTATTTT. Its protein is CATSDRRDRKDTQYF.

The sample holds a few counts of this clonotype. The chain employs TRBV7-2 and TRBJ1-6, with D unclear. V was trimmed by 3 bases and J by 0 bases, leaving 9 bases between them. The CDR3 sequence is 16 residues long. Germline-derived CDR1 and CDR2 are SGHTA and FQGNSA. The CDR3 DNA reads TGTGCCAGCAGCTTCGGGAGTAGCTCCTATAATTCACCCCTCCACTTT. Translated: CASSFGSSSYNSPLHF.

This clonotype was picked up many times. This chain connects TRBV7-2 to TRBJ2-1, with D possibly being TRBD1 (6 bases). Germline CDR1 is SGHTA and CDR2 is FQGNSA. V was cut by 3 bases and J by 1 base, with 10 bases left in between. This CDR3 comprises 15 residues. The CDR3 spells CASSLGAQSYNEQFF. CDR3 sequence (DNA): TGTGCCAGCAGCTTGGGGGCTCAATCCTACAATGAGCAGTTCTTC.

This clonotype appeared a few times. The CDR3 protein is CASSLAVLSEETQYF. The CDR3 nucleotides are TGCGCCAGCAGCCTTGCAGTCCTGTCGGAAGAGACCCAGTACTTC. The rearrangement uses TRBV5-1 and TRBJ2-5; D remains ambiguous. CDR3 length: 15 amino acids. CDR1 SGHRS and CDR2 YFSETQ come from the germline V gene. Trimming pared 4 bases from V and 3 bases from J, leaving 16 bases between.

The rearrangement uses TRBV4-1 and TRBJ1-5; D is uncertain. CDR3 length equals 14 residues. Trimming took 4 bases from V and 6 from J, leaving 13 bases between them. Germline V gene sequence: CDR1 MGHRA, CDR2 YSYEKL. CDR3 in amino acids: CASSPEVNPQPQHF. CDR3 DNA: TGCGCCAGCAGCCCCGAAGTTAATCCTCAGCCCCAGCATTTT.

The CDR3 sequence: CASSTGTGGLLYGYTF. As DNA, the CDR3 is TGCGCCAGCAGCACCGGGACAGGGGGTCTCCTCTATGGCTACACCTTC. The chain uses TRBV5-1 and TRBJ1-2; 11 bases line up with TRBD1. The CDR3 sequence is 16 residues long. Trimming took 4 bases from V and 4 from J; bases not matched to a gene: 9. The germline V gene encodes CDR1 SGHRS and CDR2 YFSETQ.

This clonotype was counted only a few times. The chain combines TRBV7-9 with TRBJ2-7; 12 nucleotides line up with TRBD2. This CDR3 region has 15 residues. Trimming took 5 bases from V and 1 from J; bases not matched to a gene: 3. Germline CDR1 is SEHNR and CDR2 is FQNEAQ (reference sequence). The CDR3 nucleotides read TGTGCCAGCAGCCCTAGCGGGGGGGATTCCTACGAGCAGTACGTC. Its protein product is CASSPSGGDSYEQYV.

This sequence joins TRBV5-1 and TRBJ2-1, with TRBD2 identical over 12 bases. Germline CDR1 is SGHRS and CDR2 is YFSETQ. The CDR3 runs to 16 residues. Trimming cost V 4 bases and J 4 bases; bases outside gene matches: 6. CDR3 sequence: CASSISLAGGYNEQFF. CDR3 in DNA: TGCGCCAGCAGCATCTCCCTAGCGGGGGGGTACAATGAGCAGTTCTTC.

The CDR3 DNA follows: TGTGCCAGCAGTCCAGGGGCTAGGAGCAATCAGCCCCAGCATTTT. This encodes CASSPGARSNQPQHF. V gene TRBV6-5 combines with J gene TRBJ1-5; D is perhaps TRBD1 (6 bases). Germline CDR1 is MNHEY and CDR2 is SVGAGI. The CDR3 length is 15 residues. Trimming stripped 5 bases from V and 1 base from J, with 12 bases between.

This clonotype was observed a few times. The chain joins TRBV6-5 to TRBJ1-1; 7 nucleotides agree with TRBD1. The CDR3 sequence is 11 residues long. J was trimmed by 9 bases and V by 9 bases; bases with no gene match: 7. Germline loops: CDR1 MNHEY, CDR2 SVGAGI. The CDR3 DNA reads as TGTGCCAGAAGTCAGGGGGTAAAAGCTTTCTTT. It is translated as CARSQGVKAFF.

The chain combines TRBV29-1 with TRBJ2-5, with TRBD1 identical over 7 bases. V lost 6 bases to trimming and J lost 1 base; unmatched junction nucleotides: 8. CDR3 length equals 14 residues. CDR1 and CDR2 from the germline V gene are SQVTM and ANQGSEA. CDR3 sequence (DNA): TGCAGCGTGCGGAGATACAGGGGCCAAGAGACCCAGTACTTC. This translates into CSVRRYRGQETQYF.

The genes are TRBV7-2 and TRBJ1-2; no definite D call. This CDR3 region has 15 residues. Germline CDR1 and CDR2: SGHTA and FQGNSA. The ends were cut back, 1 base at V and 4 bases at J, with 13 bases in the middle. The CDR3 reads CASSLDAGFGYGYTF. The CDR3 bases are TGTGCCAGCAGCTTAGATGCGGGATTCGGCTATGGCTACACCTTC.

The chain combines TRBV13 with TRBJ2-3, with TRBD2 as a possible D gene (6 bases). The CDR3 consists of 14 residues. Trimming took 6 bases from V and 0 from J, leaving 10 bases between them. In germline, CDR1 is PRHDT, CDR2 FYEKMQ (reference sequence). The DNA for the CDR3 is TGTGCCAGCAGAGTGGGGACTAGCACAGATACGCAGTATTTT. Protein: CASRVGTSTDTQYF.

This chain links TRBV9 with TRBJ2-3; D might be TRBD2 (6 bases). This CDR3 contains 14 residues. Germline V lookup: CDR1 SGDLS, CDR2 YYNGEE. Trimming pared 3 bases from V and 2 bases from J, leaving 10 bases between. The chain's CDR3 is CASSGGTATDTQYF. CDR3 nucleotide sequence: TGTGCCAGCAGCGGCGGGACGGCCACAGATACGCAGTATTTT.

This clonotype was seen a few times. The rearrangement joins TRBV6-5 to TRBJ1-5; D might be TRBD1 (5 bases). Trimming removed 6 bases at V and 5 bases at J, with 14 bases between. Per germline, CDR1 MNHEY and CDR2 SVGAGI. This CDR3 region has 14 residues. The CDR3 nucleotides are TGTGCCAGCAGCGAGGGGCATAGGGATCAGCCCCAGCATTTT. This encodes CASSEGHRDQPQHF.

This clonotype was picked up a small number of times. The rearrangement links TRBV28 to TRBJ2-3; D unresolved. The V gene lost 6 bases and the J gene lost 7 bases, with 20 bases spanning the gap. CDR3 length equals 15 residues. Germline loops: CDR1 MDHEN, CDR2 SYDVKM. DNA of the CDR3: TGTGCCAGCAGCGAGACCGCCATCGGCGTCTATACGCAGTATTTT. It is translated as CASSETAIGVYTQYF. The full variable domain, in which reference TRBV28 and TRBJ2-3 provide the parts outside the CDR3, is DVKVTQSSRYLVKRTGEKVFLECVQDMDHENMFWYRQDPGLGLRLIYFSYDVKMKEKGDIPEGYSVSREKKERFSLILESASTNQTSMYLCASSETAIGVYTQYFGPGTRLTVL.

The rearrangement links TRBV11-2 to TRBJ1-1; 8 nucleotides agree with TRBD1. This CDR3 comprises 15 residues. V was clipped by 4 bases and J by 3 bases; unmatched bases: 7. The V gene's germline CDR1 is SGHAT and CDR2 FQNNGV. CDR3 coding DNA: TGTGCCAGCAGCTACGACAGGGGAGGATACACTGAAGCTTTCTTT. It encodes CASSYDRGGYTEAFF.

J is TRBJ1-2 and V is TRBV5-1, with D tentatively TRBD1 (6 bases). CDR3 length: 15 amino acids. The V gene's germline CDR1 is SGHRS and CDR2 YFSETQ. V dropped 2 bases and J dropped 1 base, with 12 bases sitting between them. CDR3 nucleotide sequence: TGCGCCAGCAGCTTTCCAGGGGCCTATAACTATGGCTACACCTTC. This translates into CASSFPGAYNYGYTF. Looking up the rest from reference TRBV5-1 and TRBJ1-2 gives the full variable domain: KAGVTQTPRYLIKTRGQQVTLSCSPISGHRSVSWYQQTPGQGLQFLFEYFSETQRNKGNFPGRFSGRQFSNSRSEMNVSTLELGDSALYLCASSFPGAYNYGYTFGSGTRLTVV.

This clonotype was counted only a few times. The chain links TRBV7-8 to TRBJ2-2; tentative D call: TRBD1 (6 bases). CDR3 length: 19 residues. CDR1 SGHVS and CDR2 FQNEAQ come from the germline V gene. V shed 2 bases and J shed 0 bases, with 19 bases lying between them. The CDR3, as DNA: TGTGCCAGCAGCTTATCCCCGGGCAGGGGCGGTACGAACACCGGGGAGCTGTTTTTT. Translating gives CASSLSPGRGGTNTGELFF.

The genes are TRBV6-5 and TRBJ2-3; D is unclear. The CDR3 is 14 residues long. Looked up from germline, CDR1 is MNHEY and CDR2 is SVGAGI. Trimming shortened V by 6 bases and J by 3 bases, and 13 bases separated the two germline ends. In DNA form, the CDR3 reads TGTGCCAGCAGGTCCCGGAGCCTAACAGATACGCAGTATTTT. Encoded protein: CASRSRSLTDTQYF.

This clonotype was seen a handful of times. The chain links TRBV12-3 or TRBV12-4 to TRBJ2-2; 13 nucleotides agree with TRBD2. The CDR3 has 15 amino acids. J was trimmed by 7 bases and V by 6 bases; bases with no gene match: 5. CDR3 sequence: CASSQTSGGSGELFF. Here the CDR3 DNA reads TGTGCCAGCAGCCAGACTAGCGGGGGGAGCGGGGAGCTGTTTTTT.

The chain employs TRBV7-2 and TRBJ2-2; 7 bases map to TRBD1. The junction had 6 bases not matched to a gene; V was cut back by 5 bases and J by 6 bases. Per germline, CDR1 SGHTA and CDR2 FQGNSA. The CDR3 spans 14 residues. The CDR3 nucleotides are TGTGCCAGCAGCCCGGACAGGCGGGCCGGGGAGCTGTTTTTT. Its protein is CASSPDRRAGELFF.

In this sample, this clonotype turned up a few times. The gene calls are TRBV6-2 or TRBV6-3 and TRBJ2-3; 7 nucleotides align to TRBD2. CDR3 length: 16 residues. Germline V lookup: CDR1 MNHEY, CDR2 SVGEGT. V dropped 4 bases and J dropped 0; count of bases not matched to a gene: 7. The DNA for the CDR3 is TGTGCCAGCAGTTCGATGACTAGCCGAAGCACAGATACGCAGTATTTT. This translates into CASSSMTSRSTDTQYF.

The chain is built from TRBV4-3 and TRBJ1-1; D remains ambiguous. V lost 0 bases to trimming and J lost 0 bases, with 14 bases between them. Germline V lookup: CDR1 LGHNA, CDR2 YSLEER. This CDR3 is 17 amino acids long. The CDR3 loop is CASSQDSVGVMNTEAFF. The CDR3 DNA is TGCGCCAGCAGCCAAGATAGCGTGGGAGTCATGAACACTGAAGCTTTCTTT.

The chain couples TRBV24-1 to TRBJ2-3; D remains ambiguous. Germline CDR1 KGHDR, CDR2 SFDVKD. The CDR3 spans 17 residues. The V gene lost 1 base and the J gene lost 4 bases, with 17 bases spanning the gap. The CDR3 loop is CATSDFDSARGADTQYF. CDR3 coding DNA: TGTGCCACCAGTGATTTCGACTCGGCCCGTGGAGCAGATACGCAGTATTTT.

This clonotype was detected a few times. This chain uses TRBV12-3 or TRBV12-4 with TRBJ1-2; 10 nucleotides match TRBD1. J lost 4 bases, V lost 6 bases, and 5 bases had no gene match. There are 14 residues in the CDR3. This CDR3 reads CASSLRQGAYGYTF. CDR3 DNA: TGTGCCAGCAGCTTACGACAGGGGGCCTATGGCTACACCTTC.

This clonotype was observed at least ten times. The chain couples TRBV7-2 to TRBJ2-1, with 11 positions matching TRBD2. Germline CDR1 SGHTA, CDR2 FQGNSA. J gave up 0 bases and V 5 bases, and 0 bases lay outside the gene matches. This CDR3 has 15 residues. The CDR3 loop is CASSGTSGSYNEQFF. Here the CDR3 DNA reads TGTGCCAGCAGCGGGACTAGCGGCTCCTACAATGAGCAGTTCTTC.

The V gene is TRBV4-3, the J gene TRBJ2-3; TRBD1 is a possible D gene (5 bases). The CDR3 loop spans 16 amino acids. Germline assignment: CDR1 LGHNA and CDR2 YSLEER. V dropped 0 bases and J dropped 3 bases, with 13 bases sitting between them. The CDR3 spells CASSQDRQGRTDTQYF. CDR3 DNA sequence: TGCGCCAGCAGCCAAGATCGCCAGGGTCGGACAGATACGCAGTATTTT.

The chain's CDR3 is CASRRDAGEAFF. In nucleotides, the CDR3 is TGTGCCAGCAGAAGGGACGCGGGTGAAGCTTTCTTT. The chain combines TRBV12-3 or TRBV12-4 with TRBJ1-1; TRBD1 is a possible D gene (5 bases). V lost 6 bases, J lost 7 bases, and 12 bases lay in between. This CDR3 spans 12 amino acids.

Here the CDR3 DNA reads TGTGCCAGCAGCTTAAACTCGGGCGCCTTGGGGACCGGGGAGCTGTTTTTT. Residues: CASSLNSGALGTGELFF. The rearrangement uses TRBV7-3 and TRBJ2-2; D gene ambiguous. V lost 1 base to trimming and J lost 5 bases, with 17 bases between them. The CDR3 loop spans 17 amino acids. The germline gives CDR1 SGHTA, CDR2 FQGTGA.